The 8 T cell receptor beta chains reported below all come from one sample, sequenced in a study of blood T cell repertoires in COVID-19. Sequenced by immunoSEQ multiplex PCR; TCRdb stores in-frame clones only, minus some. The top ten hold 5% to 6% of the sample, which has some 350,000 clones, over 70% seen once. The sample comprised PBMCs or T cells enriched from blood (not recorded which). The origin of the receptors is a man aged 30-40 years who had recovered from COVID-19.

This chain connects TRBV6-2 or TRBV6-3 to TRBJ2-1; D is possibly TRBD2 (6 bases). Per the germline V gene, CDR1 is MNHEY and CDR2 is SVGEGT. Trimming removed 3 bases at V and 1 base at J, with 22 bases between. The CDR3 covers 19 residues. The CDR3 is CASSYLLEPGLVSYNEQFF. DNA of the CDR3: TGTGCCAGCAGTTATTTATTGGAGCCGGGACTGGTGTCCTACAATGAGCAGTTCTTC.

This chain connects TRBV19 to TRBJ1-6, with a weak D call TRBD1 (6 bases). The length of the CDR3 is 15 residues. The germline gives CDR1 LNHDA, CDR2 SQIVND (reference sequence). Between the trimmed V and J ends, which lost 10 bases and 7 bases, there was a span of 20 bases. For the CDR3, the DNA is TGTGCCACCTCCGTCCGGACAGAGAAGAATTCACCCCTCCACTTT. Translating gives CATSVRTEKNSPLHF.

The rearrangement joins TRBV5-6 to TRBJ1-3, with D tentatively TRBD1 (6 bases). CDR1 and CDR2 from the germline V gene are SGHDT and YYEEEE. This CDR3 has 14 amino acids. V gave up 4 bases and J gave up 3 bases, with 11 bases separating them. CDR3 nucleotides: TGTGCCAGCAGCCGAACAGGGAATGGAAACACCATATATTTT. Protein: CASSRTGNGNTIYF.

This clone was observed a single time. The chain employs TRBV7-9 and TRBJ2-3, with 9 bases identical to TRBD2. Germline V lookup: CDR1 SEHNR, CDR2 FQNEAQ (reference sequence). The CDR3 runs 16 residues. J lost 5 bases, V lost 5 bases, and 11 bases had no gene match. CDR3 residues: CASSPALAGGIDTQYF. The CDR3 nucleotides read TGTGCCAGCAGCCCGGCGCTGGCGGGGGGGATAGATACGCAGTATTTT.

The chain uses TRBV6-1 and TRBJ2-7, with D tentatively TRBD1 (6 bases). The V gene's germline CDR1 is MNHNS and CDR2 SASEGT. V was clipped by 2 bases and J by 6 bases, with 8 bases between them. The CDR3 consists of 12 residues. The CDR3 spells CASSEQGTEQYF. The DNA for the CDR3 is TGTGCCAGCAGTGAACAGGGGACCGAGCAGTACTTC.

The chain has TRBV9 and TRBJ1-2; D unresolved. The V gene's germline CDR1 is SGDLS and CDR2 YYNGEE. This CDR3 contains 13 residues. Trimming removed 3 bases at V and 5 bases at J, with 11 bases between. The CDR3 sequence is CASSASEVYGYTF. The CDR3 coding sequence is TGTGCCAGCAGCGCCTCGGAGGTTTATGGCTACACCTTC.

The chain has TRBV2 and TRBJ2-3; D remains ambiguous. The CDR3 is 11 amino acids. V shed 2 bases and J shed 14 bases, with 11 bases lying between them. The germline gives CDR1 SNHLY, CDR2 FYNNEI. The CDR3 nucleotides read TGTGCCAGCAGTGAATCTAGGTGGCTGTATTTT. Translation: CASSESRWLYF.

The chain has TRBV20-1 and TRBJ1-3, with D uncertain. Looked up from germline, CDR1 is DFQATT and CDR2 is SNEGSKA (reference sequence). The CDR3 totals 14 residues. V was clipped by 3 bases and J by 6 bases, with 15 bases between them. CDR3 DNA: TGCAGTGCTAGTTCGGGGATTGAGGCAAACACCATATATTTT. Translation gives CSASSGIEANTIYF.